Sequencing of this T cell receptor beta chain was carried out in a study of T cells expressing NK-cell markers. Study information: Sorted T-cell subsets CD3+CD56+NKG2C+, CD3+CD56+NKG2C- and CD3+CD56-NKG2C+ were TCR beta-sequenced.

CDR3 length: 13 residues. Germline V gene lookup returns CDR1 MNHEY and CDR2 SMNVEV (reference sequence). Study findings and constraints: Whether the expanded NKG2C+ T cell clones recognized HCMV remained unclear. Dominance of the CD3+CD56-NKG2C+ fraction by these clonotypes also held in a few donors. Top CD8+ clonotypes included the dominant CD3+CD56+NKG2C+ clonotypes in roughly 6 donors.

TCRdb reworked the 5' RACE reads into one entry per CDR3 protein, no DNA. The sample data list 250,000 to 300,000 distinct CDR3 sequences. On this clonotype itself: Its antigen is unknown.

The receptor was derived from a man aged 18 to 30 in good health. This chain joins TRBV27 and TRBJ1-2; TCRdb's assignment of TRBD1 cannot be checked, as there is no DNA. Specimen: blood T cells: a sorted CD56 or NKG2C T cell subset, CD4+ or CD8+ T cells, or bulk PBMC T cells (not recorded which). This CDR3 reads CASTRDRRSGYTF.